This T cell receptor beta chain came from a study of T cell responses to AZD1222 COVID-19 vaccine. General study findings and limits: Clonal diversity may have been underestimated in mostly white British donors. Spike-wide vaccine-associated CD4 TCRs dominated at 160-218 and 743-854. Once two AZD1222 doses were given, Spike-specific TCR breadth and depth went up. Samples come after the peak T cell response, not at day 14.

Using immunoSEQ multiplex PCR, the repertoire was profiled, and TCRdb retains in-frame clones only, with some absent. Seen here are approximately 46,000 clones, approximately 90% observed once, and the top ten hold around 1.1%. CDR1 MDHEN and CDR2 SYDVKM come from the germline V gene. The CDR3 totals 14 residues. Losses at the gene ends were 6 bases for V and 4 bases for J; bases not matched to a gene: 8. Of note for this clone: Its specificity is unknown.

This sample comprised peripheral blood, obtained 28 days after the second AZD1222 dose. The origin of this receptor is an adult who received the AZD1222 COVID-19 vaccine. The V call is TRBV28, the J call TRBJ2-7, with TRBD2 matching 8 bases. CDR3 region: CASRSSGSRYEQYF. The CDR3 coding sequence is TGTGCCAGCAGATCAAGCGGGAGTCGATACGAGCAGTACTTC.